The rows below give T cell receptor beta chains drawn from one sample of a study of T-cell memory formation after mild COVID-19. One entry per CDR3 protein results from TCRdb running MiXCR on the 5' RACE reads. Here the sample spans tens of thousands of distinct CDR3 sequences, around 6.8% being singletons. Input material: PBMCs or a T cell subset sorted from them (not recorded which). The receptors were sampled from an adult woman who had mild COVID-19 (a few samples of this study predate the infection). Cell type and time point are not known. Both conserved end residues are part of each CDR3. D genes are given only for firm matches.

j_call v_call d_call cdr3_aa
TRBJ2-2 TRBV30 NA CAWNRLTYTGELFF
TRBJ1-5 TRBV19 NA CASSISAAAGQPQHF
TRBJ1-1 TRBV25-1 TRBD1 CASTRQGFPEAFF
TRBJ2-7 TRBV10-3 TRBD2 CAISATSGSIYEQYF
TRBJ1-1 TRBV20-1 NA CSARAIGFGNTEAFF
TRBJ2-7 TRBV10-3 TRBD1 CATSTRDRGLYEQYF
TRBJ2-2 TRBV7-2 TRBD1 CASSLDRANTGELFF
TRBJ2-2 TRBV5-1 NA CASSSPQGTGELFF
TRBJ1-5 TRBV30 TRBD1 CAWSPGQGRNQPQHF
TRBJ1-1 TRBV3-1 NA CASSQDVFADSNTEAFF
TRBJ2-3 TRBV5-1 NA CASSFGSTDTQYF
TRBJ2-7 TRBV19 NA CASSGGGLYEQYF
TRBJ2-3 TRBV7-8 NA CASSLMARREKGDTQYF
TRBJ1-2 TRBV3-1 NA CASSQVGGHNGYTF
TRBJ1-1 TRBV7-3 TRBD1 CASSPTPTGRDTEAFF
TRBJ2-4 TRBV12-3/TRBV12-4 NA CASSLEGGTLGRNIQYF